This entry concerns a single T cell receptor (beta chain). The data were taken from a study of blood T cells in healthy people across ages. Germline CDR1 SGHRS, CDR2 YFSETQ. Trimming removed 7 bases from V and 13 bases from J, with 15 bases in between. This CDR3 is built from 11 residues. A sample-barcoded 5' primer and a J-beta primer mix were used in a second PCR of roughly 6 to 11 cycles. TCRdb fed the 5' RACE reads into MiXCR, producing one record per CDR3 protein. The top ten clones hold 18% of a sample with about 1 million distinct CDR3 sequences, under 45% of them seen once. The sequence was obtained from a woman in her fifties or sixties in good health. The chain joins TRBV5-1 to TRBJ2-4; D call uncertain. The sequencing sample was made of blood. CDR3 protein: CASRSLREQYF. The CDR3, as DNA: TGCGCCAGCCGCAGCTTAAGAGAGCAGTACTTC.